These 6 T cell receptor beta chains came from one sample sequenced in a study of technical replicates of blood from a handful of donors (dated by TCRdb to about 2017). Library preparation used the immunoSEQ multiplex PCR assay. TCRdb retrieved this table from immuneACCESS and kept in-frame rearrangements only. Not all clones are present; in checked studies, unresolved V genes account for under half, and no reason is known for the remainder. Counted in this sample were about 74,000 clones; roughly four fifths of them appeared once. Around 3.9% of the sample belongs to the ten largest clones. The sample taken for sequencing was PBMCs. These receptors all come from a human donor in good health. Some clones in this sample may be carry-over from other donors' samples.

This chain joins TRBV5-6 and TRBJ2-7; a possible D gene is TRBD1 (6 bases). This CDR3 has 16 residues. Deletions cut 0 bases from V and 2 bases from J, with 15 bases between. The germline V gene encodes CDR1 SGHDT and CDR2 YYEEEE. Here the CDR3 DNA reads TGTGCCAGCAGCTTGGTTGACATCCAGGGGCCCTACGAGCAGTACTTC. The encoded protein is CASSLVDIQGPYEQYF. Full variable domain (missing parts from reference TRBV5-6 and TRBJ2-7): DAGVTQSPTHLIKTRGQQVTLRCSPKSGHDTVSWYQQALGQGPQFIFQYYEEEERQRGNFPDRFSGHQFPNYSSELNVNALLLGDSALYLCASSLVDIQGPYEQYFGPGTRLTVT.

DNA of the CDR3: TGTGCCAGCAGCTCTAGCGGGAGGGCCCTCTACAATGAGCAGTTCTTC. As protein: CASSSSGRALYNEQFF. V gene TRBV5-4 combines with J gene TRBJ2-1; 12 positions agree with TRBD2. Germline values: CDR1 SGHNT, CDR2 YYREEE (reference sequence). V gave up 3 bases and J gave up 3 bases; unmatched junction bases: 4. The CDR3 length is 16 residues.

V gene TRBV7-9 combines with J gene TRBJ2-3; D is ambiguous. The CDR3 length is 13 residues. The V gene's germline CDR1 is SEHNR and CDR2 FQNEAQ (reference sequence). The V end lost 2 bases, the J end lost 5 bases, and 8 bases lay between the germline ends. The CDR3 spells CASSLPGEDTQYF. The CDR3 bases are TGTGCCAGCAGCTTACCGGGTGAAGATACGCAGTATTTT.

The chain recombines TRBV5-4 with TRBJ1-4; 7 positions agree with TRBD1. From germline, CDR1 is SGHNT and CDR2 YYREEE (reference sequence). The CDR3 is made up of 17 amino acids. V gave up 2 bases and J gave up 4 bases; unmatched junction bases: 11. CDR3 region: CASSFTRQGVFNEKLFF. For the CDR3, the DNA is TGTGCCAGCAGCTTTACCCGACAGGGAGTTTTTAATGAAAAACTGTTTTTT.

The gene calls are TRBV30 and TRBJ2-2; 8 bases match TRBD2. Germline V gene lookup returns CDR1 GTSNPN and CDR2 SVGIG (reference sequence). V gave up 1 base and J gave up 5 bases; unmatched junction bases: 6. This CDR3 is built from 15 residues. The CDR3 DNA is TGTGCCTGGAGTGCACGGGGACTAGTGACCGGGGAGCTGTTTTTT. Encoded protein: CAWSARGLVTGELFF.

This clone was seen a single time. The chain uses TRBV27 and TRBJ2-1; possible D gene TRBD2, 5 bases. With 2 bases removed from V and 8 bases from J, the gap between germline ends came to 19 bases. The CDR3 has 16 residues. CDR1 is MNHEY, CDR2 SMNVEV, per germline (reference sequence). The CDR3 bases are TGTGCCAGCAGTTTACACCCGGCGGGCGTCGGCGATGAGCAGTTCTTC. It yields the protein CASSLHPAGVGDEQFF.